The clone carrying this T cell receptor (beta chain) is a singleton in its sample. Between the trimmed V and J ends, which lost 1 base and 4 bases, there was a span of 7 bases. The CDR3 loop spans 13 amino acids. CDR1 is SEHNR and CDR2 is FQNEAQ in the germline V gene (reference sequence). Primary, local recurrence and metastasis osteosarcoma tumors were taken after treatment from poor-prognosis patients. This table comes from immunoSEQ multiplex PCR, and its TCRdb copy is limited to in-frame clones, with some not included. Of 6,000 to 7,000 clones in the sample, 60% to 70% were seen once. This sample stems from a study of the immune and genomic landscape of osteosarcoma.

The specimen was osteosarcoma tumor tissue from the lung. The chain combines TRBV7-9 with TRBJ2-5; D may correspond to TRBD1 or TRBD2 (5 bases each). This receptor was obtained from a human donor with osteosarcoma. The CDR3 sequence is CASSLGGRETQYF. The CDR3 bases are TGTGCCAGCAGCTTAGGGGGGAGAGAGACCCAGTACTTC.